This T cell receptor beta chain was retrieved from a study of cytomegalovirus exposure and HLA in healthy donors. With 60 Vbeta and 13 Jbeta primers, the PCR was carried out. The assay was immunoSEQ multiplex PCR, and TCRdb's table has in-frame clones only and misses some. The data contain about 120,000 clones, approximately 70% of them singletons. This clone was counted a few times. Its specificity is not known. Notes on the study in general: Per a prior analysis, the majority of TCR beta V segments were productive roughly 87% or roughly 30% of the time.

This TCR came from a man aged 25-45 years in good health and CMV-seropositive. Material for sequencing was PBMCs.

The CDR3 loop reads CASSYSLNYNEQFF. CDR3 coding DNA: TGTGCCAGCAGTTACTCATTAAACTACAATGAGCAGTTCTTC. This rearrangement joins TRBV6-5 to TRBJ2-1; D unclear. This CDR3 spans 14 amino acids. Germline-derived CDR1 and CDR2 are MNHEY and SVGAGI. Deletions cut 0 bases from V and 3 bases from J, with 6 bases between.